The present T cell receptor (beta chain) was sequenced within a study of CD8+ T cells in alopecia areata. Study findings and constraints: With just one nonresponder, it is still uncertain whether baseline CD8+ expansion relates to response.

This clone was picked up a small number of times. Its antigen is unidentified. RNA was extracted and reverse transcribed into cDNA as the sequencing template. TCRdb's copy holds only in-frame clones and misses some; the assay was immunoSEQ multiplex PCR. The table records 150,000 to 200,000 clones, 50% to 70% of them present only once. The treatment is: oral pan-JAK inhibitor, 5-10 mg twice daily. The investigators collected lesional scalp punch biopsies and peripheral blood from alopecia areata patients. The input for sequencing was CD4+ T cells sorted from blood, taken at week 4, from a patient treated with tofacitinib. This receptor was taken from a human donor with alopecia areata.

CDR3 nucleotide sequence: TGTGCCAGCAGCTTAGAGGTCGGGGGCTACTATGGCTACACCTTC. Translating gives CASSLEVGGYYGYTF. This sequence joins TRBV11-2 and TRBJ1-2; possible D gene TRBD1, 6 bases. This CDR3 has 15 residues. Germline-derived CDR1 and CDR2 are SGHAT and FQNNGV. Trimming stripped 0 bases from V and 3 bases from J, with 11 bases between. The variable domain in full, completed from reference TRBV11-2 and TRBJ1-2, reads EAGVAQSPRYKIIEKRQSVAFWCNPISGHATLYWYQQILGQGPKLLIQFQNNGVVDDSQLPKDRFSAERLKGVDSTLKIQPAKLEDSAVYLCASSLEVGGYYGYTFGSGTRLTVV.